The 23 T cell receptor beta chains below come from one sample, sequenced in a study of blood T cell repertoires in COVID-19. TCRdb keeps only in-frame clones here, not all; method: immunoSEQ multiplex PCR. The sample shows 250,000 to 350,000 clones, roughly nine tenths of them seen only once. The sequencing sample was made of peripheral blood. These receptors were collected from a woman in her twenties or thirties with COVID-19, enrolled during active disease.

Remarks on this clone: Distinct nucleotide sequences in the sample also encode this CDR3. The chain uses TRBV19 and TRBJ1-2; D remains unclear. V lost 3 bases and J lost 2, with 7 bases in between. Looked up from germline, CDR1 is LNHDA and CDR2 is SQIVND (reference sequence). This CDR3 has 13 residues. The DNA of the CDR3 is TGTGCCAGTAGTATCGGAGGGAACTATGGCTACACCTTC. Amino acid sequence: CASSIGGNYGYTF.

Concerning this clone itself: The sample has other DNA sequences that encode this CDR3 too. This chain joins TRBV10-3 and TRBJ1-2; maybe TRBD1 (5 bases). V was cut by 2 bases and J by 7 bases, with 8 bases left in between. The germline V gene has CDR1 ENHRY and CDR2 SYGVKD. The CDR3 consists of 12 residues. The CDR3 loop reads CAISEGGFGYTF. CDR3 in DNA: TGTGCCATCAGTGAGGGGGGGTTTGGCTACACCTTC.

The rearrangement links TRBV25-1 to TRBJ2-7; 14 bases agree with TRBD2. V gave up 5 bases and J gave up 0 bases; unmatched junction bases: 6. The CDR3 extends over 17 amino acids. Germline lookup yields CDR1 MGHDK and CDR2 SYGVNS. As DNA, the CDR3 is TGTGCCAGCAGTCCCTTGGGACTAGCGGGAGTCTCCTACGAGCAGTACTTC. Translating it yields CASSPLGLAGVSYEQYF.

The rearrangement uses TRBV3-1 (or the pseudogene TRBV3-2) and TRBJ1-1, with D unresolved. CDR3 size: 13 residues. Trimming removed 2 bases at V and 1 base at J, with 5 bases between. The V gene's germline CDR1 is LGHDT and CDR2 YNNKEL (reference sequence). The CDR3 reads CASSQFKNTEAFF. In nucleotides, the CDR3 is TGTGCCAGCAGCCAATTCAAGAACACTGAAGCTTTCTTT.

The CDR3 DNA reads as TGTGCCTGGAAGTTTCAATCCGGGCTAGCTGACGAGCAGTACTTC. Its translation is CAWKFQSGLADEQYF. The V and J genes are TRBV30 and TRBJ2-7; tentative D call: TRBD2 (5 bases). Looked up from germline, CDR1 is GTSNPN and CDR2 is SVGIG (reference sequence). The V and J ends lost 4 bases and 5 bases respectively, with 21 bases between them. The CDR3 runs to 15 residues.

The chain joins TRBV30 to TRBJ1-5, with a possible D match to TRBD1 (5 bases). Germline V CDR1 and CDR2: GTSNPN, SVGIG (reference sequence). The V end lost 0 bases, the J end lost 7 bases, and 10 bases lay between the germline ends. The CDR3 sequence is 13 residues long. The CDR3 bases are TGTGCCTGGAGTGTAGGGGATGAGCAGCCCCAGCATTTT. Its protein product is CAWSVGDEQPQHF.

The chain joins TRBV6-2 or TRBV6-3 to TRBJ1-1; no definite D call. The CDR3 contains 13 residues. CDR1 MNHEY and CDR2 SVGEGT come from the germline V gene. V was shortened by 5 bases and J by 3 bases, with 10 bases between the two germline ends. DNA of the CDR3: TGTGCCAGCAGTCCCCGACGGGACACTGAAGCTTTCTTT. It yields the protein CASSPRRDTEAFF.

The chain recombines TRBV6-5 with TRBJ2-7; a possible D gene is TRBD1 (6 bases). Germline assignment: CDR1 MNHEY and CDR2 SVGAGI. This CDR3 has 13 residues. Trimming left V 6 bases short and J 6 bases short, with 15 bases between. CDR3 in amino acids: CASRVDSLGEQYF. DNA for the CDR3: TGTGCCAGCAGAGTGGACAGCCTGGGCGAGCAGTACTTC.

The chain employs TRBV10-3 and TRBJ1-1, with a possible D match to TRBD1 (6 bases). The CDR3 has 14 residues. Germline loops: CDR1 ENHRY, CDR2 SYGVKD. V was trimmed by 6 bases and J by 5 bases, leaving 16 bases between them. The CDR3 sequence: CAIRDRTDSTEAFF. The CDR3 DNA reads TGTGCCATCAGGGACCGGACAGACTCGACTGAAGCTTTCTTT.

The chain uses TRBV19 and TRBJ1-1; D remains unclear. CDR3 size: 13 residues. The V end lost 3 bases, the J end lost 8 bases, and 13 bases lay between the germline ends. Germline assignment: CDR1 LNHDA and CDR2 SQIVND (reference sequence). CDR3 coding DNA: TGTGCCAGTAGTATCACGGTCCAAACCGAAGCTTTCTTT. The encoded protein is CASSITVQTEAFF. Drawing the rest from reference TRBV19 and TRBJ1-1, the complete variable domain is DGGITQSPKYLFRKEGQNVTLSCEQNLNHDAMYWYRQDPGQGLRLIYYSQIVNDFQKGDIAEGYSVSREKKESFPLTVTSAQKNPTAFYLCASSITVQTEAFFGQGTRLTVV.

CDR3 sequence reads: CASSVPTSGGTPSTDTQYF. In DNA form, the CDR3 reads TGTGCCAGCAGCGTACCGACTAGCGGGGGGACCCCTAGCACAGATACGCAGTATTTT. The chain carries TRBV7-6 and TRBJ2-3; 13 bases line up with TRBD2. Germline trimming cut 5 bases from V and 0 bases from J; bases unmatched to any gene: 11. Germline V lookup: CDR1 SGHVS, CDR2 FNYEAQ. The CDR3 runs to 19 residues. Full variable domain (remainder filled in from reference TRBV7-6 and TRBJ2-3): GAGVSQSPRYKVTKRGQDVALRCDPISGHVSLYWYRQALGQGPEFLTYFNYEAQQDKSGLPNDRFSAERPEGSISTLTIQRTEQRDSAMYRCASSVPTSGGTPSTDTQYFGPGTRLTVL.

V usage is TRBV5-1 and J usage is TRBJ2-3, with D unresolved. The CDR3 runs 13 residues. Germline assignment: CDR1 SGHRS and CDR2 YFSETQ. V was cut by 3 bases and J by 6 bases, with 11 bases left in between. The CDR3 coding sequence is TGCGCCAGCAGCTGGGCGAACCGGGATACGCAGTATTTT. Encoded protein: CASSWANRDTQYF.

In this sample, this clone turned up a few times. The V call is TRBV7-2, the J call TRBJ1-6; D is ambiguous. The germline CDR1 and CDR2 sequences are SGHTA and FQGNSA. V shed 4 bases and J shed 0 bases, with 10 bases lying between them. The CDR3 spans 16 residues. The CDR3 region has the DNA TGTGCCAGCAGCTCGAGCCTGAGCTCCTATAATTCACCCCTCCACTTT. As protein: CASSSSLSSYNSPLHF.

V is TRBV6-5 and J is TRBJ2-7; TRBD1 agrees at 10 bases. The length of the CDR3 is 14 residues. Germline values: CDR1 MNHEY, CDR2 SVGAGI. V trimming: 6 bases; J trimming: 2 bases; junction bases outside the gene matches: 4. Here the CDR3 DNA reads TGTGCCAGCAGAGGGACAGGGGTGGCCTACGAGCAGTACTTC. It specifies CASRGTGVAYEQYF.

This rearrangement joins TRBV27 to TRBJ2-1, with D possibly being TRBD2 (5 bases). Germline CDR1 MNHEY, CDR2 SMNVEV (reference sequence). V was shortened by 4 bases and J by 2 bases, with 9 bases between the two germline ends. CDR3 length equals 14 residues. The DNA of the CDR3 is TGTGCCAGCAGTTGGGAGAACCCCTACAATGAGCAGTTCTTC. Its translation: CASSWENPYNEQFF.

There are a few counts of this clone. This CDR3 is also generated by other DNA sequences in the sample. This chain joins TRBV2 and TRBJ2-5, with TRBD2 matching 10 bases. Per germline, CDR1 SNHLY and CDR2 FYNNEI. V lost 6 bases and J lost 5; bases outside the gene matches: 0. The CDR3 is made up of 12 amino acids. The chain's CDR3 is CASRTSGETQYF. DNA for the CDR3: TGTGCCAGCAGGACTAGCGGGGAGACCCAGTACTTC.

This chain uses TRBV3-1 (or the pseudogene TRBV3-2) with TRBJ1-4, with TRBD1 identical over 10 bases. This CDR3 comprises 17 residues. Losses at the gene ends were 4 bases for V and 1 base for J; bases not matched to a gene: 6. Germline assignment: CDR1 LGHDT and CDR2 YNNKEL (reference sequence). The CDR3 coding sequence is TGTGCCAGCAGCCTGTCCCGGACAGGGGGAACTAATGAAAAACTGTTTTTT. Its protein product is CASSLSRTGGTNEKLFF.

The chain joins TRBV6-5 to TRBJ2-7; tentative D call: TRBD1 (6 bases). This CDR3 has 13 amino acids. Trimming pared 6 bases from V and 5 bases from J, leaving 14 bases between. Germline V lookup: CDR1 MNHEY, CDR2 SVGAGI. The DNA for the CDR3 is TGTGCCAGCAGCGCAACAGGGTGGAACGAGCAGTACTTC. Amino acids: CASSATGWNEQYF.

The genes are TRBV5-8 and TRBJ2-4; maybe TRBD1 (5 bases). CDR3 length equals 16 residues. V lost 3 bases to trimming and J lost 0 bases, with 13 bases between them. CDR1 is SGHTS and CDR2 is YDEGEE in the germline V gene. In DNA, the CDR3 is TGTGCCAGCAGCTCAGGGCGGATTCTAGCCAAAAACATTCAGTACTTC. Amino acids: CASSSGRILAKNIQYF.

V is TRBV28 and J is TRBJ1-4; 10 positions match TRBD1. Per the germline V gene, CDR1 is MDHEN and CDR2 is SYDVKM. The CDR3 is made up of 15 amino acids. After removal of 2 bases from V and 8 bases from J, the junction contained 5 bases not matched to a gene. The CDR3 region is CASSLGTGDLEKLFF. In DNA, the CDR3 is TGTGCCAGCAGTTTAGGGACAGGGGATTTGGAAAAACTGTTTTTT.

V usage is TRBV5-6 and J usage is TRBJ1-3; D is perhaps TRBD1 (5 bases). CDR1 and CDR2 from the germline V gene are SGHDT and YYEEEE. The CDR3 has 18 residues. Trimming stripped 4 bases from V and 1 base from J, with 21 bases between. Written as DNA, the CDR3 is TGTGCCAGCAGCATAAGAACCGGGACGGCGGGGTCTGGAAACACCATATATTTT. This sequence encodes CASSIRTGTAGSGNTIYF. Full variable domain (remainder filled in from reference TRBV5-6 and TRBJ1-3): DAGVTQSPTHLIKTRGQQVTLRCSPKSGHDTVSWYQQALGQGPQFIFQYYEEEERQRGNFPDRFSGHQFPNYSSELNVNALLLGDSALYLCASSIRTGTAGSGNTIYFGEGSWLTVV.

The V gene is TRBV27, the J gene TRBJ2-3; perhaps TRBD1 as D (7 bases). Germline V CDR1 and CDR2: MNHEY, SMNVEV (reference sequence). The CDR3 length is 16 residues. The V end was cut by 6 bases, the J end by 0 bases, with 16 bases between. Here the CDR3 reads CASRRQGGSSTDTQYF. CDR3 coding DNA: TGTGCCAGCAGACGGCAGGGGGGATCTAGCACAGATACGCAGTATTTT.

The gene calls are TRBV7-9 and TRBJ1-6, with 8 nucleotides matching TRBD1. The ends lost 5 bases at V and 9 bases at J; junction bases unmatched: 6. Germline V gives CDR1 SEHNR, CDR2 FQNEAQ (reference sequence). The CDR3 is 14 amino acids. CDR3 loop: CASSLGQGGSPLHF. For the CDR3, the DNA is TGTGCCAGCAGCCTTGGACAGGGTGGTTCACCCCTCCACTTT.